This TCR beta chain comes out of a study of technical replicates of blood from four donors. The germline CDR1 and CDR2 sequences are KGHSH and LQKENI. V lost 3 bases and J 7 bases, leaving 13 bases between the germline ends. This CDR3 contains 14 residues. Assay: immunoSEQ multiplex PCR; the TCRdb copy retains only in-frame clones and omits some. The sample contains 95,000 or so clones, 95% of which appear only once. This clone was seen only once. This clonotype was sampled from a human donor in good health. Sequencing input: T cells isolated from PBMCs. The V and J genes are TRBV18 and TRBJ2-4; maybe TRBD1 (6 bases). Written as DNA, the CDR3 is TGTGCCAGCTCACCCGACAGGAATGGGAACATTCAGTACTTC. This translates into CASSPDRNGNIQYF.